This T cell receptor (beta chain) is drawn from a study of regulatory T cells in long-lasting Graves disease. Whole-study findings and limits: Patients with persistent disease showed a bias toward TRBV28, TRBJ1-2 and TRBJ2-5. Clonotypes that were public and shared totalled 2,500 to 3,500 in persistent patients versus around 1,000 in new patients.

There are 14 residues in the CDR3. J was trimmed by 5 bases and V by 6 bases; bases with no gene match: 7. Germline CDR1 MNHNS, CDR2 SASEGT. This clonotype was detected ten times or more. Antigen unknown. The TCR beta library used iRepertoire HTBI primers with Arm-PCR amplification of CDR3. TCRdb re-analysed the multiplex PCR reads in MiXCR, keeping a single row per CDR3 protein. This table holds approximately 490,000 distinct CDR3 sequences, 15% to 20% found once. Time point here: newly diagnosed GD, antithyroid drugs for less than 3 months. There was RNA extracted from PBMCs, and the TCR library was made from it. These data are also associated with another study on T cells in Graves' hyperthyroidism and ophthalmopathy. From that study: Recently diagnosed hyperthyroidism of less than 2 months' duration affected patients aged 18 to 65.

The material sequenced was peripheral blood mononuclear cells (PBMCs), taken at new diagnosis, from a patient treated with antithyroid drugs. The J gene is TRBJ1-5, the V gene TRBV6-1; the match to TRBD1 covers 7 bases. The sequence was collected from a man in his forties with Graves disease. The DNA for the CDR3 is TGTGCCAGCAGCTCACAGGGGTACTATCAGCCCCAGCATTTT. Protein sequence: CASSSQGYYQPQHF.